The 29 T cell receptor beta chains below were found in one sample sequenced in a study of graft-versus-host responses after intestinal transplantation. Using immunoSEQ multiplex PCR, the repertoire was profiled, and TCRdb retains in-frame clones only, with some absent. The table lists 15,000 to 20,000 clones, roughly 80% of them singletons. Processing was applied to graft tissue in order to liberate intraepithelial and lamina propria lymphocytes. This sample comprised ileum tissue, obtained around 580 days after intestinal transplantation. The origin of the receptors is a human patient who received an intestinal transplant, so some T cells may come from the graft donor.

The V call is TRBV19, the J call TRBJ2-5; D gene ambiguous. Germline values: CDR1 LNHDA, CDR2 SQIVND (reference sequence). CDR3 length equals 12 residues. V was pared by 5 bases and J by 0 bases, with 4 bases between. The CDR3 DNA is TGTGCCAGTAGTGGGGACCAAGAGACCCAGTACTTC. Translating it yields CASSGDQETQYF.

V is TRBV25-1 and J is TRBJ2-2; a weak D match, TRBD1 (5 bases). This CDR3 spans 15 amino acids. The ends were cut back, 0 bases at V and 7 bases at J, with 12 bases in the middle. From germline, CDR1 is MGHDK and CDR2 SYGVNS. CDR3 DNA: TGTGCCAGCAGTGAATATAGTGGGGCAGGCGGGGAGCTGTTTTTT. It translates to CASSEYSGAGGELFF.

The sample holds a few counts of this clone. The chain combines TRBV11-2 with TRBJ1-1, with D maybe TRBD1 (5 bases). The CDR3 loop spans 15 amino acids. CDR1 is SGHAT, CDR2 FQNNGV, per germline. V was trimmed by 1 base and J by 4 bases, leaving 13 bases between them. The CDR3 is CASSLVSPQGTEAFF. The CDR3 DNA follows: TGTGCCAGCAGCTTAGTTTCCCCGCAGGGCACTGAAGCTTTCTTT.

The rearrangement joins TRBV11-3 to TRBJ2-1; TRBD2 matches at 10 bases. Germline CDR1 is SGHNT and CDR2 is YENEEA. The CDR3 is 16 amino acids. J lost 6 bases, V lost 4 bases, and 9 bases had no gene match. This chain's CDR3 is CASSYLAGTSVNEQFF. CDR3 DNA: TGTGCCAGCAGCTACCTAGCCGGGACTAGCGTCAATGAGCAGTTCTTC.

This chain joins TRBV19 and TRBJ2-6; tentatively, D is TRBD1 (6 bases). CDR1 and CDR2 (germline): LNHDA, SQIVND (reference sequence). The CDR3 totals 16 residues. Trimming left V 6 bases short and J 0 bases short, with 12 bases between. Here the CDR3 DNA reads TGTGCCAGTAGACCCCAGACAGGCTCTGGGGCCAACGTCCTGACTTTC. Its protein product is CASRPQTGSGANVLTF. Based on the CDR3 plus reference TRBV19 and TRBJ2-6, the full variable domain is DGGITQSPKYLFRKEGQNVTLSCEQNLNHDAMYWYRQDPGQGLRLIYYSQIVNDFQKGDIAEGYSVSREKKESFPLTVTSAQKNPTAFYLCASRPQTGSGANVLTFGAGSRLTVL.

The CDR3 reads CASSPRQVTYEQYF. As DNA, the CDR3 is TGTGCCAGCAGTCCTAGACAGGTTACCTACGAGCAGTACTTC. The V gene is TRBV27, the J gene TRBJ2-7, with D perhaps TRBD1 (6 bases). Germline V gene sequence: CDR1 MNHEY, CDR2 SMNVEV (reference sequence). Trimming took off 5 bases at V and 2 bases at J, with 13 bases between the two ends. The CDR3 has 14 amino acids.

The genes are TRBV9 and TRBJ1-2; 7 nucleotides align to TRBD1. CDR1 and CDR2 from the germline V gene are SGDLS and YYNGEE. The CDR3 covers 15 residues. The trim removed 0 bases at V and 4 bases at J, leaving 6 bases unmatched. CDR3 nucleotides: TGTGCCAGCAGCGTAGGACAGGGACTTGGCTATGGCTACACCTTC. Amino acids: CASSVGQGLGYGYTF.

The chain uses TRBV7-9 and TRBJ2-7; 7 bases are shared with TRBD2. Losses at the gene ends were 5 bases for V and 1 base for J; bases not matched to a gene: 14. CDR3 length: 17 amino acids. CDR1 and CDR2 (germline): SEHNR, FQNEAQ (reference sequence). CDR3 coding DNA: TGTGCCAGCAGCAATCGCGTGGGGAGGGACCTTTCCTACGAGCAGTACTTC. Its protein is CASSNRVGRDLSYEQYF.

V gene TRBV28 combines with J gene TRBJ1-2, with D possibly TRBD1 on 5 matching bases. The V gene lost 4 bases and the J gene lost 7 bases, with 16 bases spanning the gap. In germline, CDR1 is MDHEN, CDR2 SYDVKM. The CDR3 sequence is 14 residues long. CDR3: CASSSSGHGSGYTF. The CDR3 DNA is TGTGCCAGCAGTTCCTCGGGGCACGGGAGTGGCTACACCTTC.

The rearrangement uses TRBV7-9 and TRBJ1-4; 8 bases are shared with TRBD1. Germline V lookup: CDR1 SEHNR, CDR2 FQNEAQ (reference sequence). V lost 5 bases and J lost 1; bases outside the gene matches: 9. The length of the CDR3 is 17 residues. CDR3 nucleotides: TGTGCCAGCAGCGGATCCAGGGGGCGCGGAACTAATGAAAAACTGTTTTTT. Translating it yields CASSGSRGRGTNEKLFF.

The rearrangement joins TRBV5-1 to TRBJ2-5; D is possibly TRBD1 or TRBD2 (5 bases each). The germline V and J ends were trimmed by 3 bases and 3 bases, with 9 bases remaining between them. The CDR3 runs to 13 residues. CDR1 and CDR2 from the germline V gene are SGHRS and YFSETQ. The CDR3 protein is CASSSGAKETQYF. The CDR3 DNA sequence: TGCGCCAGCAGCTCCGGGGCTAAAGAGACCCAGTACTTC.

The V gene is TRBV6-5, the J gene TRBJ1-5, with D perhaps matching TRBD1 (5 bases). Germline CDR1 MNHEY, CDR2 SVGAGI. The CDR3 sequence is 14 residues long. Trimming took 5 bases from V and 4 from J, leaving 12 bases between them. The DNA of the CDR3 is TGTGCCAGCAGTGAAGGGTGGGGGAATCAGCCCCAGCATTTT. Its protein product is CASSEGWGNQPQHF.

There are a few counts of this clone. V is TRBV6-5 and J is TRBJ2-7, with 10 bases matching TRBD1. Germline V gene sequence: CDR1 MNHEY, CDR2 SVGAGI. The CDR3 is 14 amino acids. V shed 6 bases, J shed 9 bases, and the junction held 11 bases outside the gene matches. As DNA, the CDR3 is TGTGCCAGCAGCCCCGGGACAGGGGCCACGGCGCAGTACTTC. Protein product: CASSPGTGATAQYF.

There are a few counts of this clone. This chain connects TRBV28 to TRBJ2-2; no clear D gene. Germline V gene data show CDR1 as MDHEN and CDR2 as SYDVKM. The CDR3 is 16 amino acids. V lost 6 bases to trimming and J lost 0 bases, with 14 bases between them. The CDR3 DNA follows: TGTGCCAGCAGCACCCGAAGGGCTTCGAACACCGGGGAGCTGTTTTTT. This sequence encodes CASSTRRASNTGELFF.

This rearrangement joins TRBV10-1 to TRBJ1-1; 7 bases are shared with TRBD1. Germline loops: CDR1 WNHNN, CDR2 SYGVQD (reference sequence). This CDR3 comprises 15 residues. V shed 2 bases, J shed 4 bases, and the junction held 7 bases outside the gene matches. The CDR3 spells CASSERRGRSTEAFF. CDR3 bases: TGCGCCAGCAGTGAGAGAAGGGGGCGCAGCACTGAAGCTTTCTTT.

The rearrangement links TRBV27 to TRBJ1-1, with 8 bases that match TRBD1. Germline values: CDR1 MNHEY, CDR2 SMNVEV (reference sequence). The CDR3 length is 12 residues. V was clipped by 6 bases and J by 6 bases; unmatched bases: 3. DNA of the CDR3: TGTGCCAGCAGCCCAGGGGGCCCTGAAGCTTTCTTT. Residues: CASSPGGPEAFF.

The chain is built from TRBV10-3 and TRBJ1-2; the D gene is possibly TRBD1 (5 bases). The CDR3 is 15 amino acids. Trimming shortened V by 2 bases and J by 4 bases, and 14 bases separated the two germline ends. Germline CDR1 and CDR2: ENHRY and SYGVKD. CDR3 loop: CAISEARQGFYGYTF. For the CDR3, the DNA is TGTGCCATCAGTGAGGCGCGGCAGGGATTCTATGGCTACACCTTC.

V usage is TRBV27 and J usage is TRBJ1-1, with D unresolved. V dropped 2 bases and J dropped 1 base, with 11 bases sitting between them. CDR3 length: 15 residues. CDR1 is MNHEY, CDR2 SMNVEV, per germline (reference sequence). CDR3 in DNA: TGTGCCAGCAGTTTAACTGGCAGTCCGAACACTGAAGCTTTCTTT. It yields the protein CASSLTGSPNTEAFF.

This clone has only one observation. The V and J genes are TRBV5-1 and TRBJ1-4; TRBD1 matches at 8 bases. The germline V gene encodes CDR1 SGHRS and CDR2 YFSETQ. V dropped 4 bases and J dropped 4; count of bases not matched to a gene: 15. This CDR3 is built from 18 residues. The CDR3 DNA follows: TGCGCCAGCAGCCCTTATGGCAGGGGGCGCGTTGTTAATGAAAAACTGTTTTTT. This codes for CASSPYGRGRVVNEKLFF.

The chain carries TRBV5-1 and TRBJ2-7, with D perhaps given as TRBD1 or TRBD2 (5 bases each). The germline V gene encodes CDR1 SGHRS and CDR2 YFSETQ. Trimming cost V 2 bases and J 1 base, with 13 bases left between them. The CDR3 runs to 15 residues. Written as DNA, the CDR3 is TGCGCCAGCAGCTTTCAGGGTGGGGAGTCCTACGAGCAGTACTTC. It yields the protein CASSFQGGESYEQYF.

The V and J genes are TRBV7-3 and TRBJ1-6; D uncertain. The CDR3 runs 13 residues. CDR1 is SGHTA and CDR2 is FQGTGA in the germline V gene. V was clipped by 0 bases and J by 11 bases, with 8 bases between them. DNA of the CDR3: TGTGCCAGCAGCTTAACAACCCTGGCACCCCTCCACTTT. This gives the protein CASSLTTLAPLHF.

CDR3 in DNA: TGCGCCAGCAGCGGCCTCGCTAGCGGGGGCCATGAGCAGTTCTTC. It is translated as CASSGLASGGHEQFF. The chain has TRBV10-1 and TRBJ2-1; 10 bases match TRBD2. Per the germline V gene, CDR1 is WNHNN and CDR2 is SYGVQD (reference sequence). Trimming cost V 6 bases and J 8 bases; bases outside gene matches: 10. CDR3 size: 15 residues.

V is TRBV28 and J is TRBJ2-3; 8 nucleotides agree with TRBD2. In germline, CDR1 is MDHEN, CDR2 SYDVKM. The V gene end was trimmed by 6 bases and the J gene end by 4 bases; junction bases not matched to a gene: 12. The CDR3 contains 16 residues. CDR3: CASSRYAGGGSDTQYF. Here the CDR3 DNA reads TGTGCCAGCAGCCGATATGCGGGGGGCGGGTCAGATACGCAGTATTTT.

Comment on this clone: One end of the junction fails to match germline, which may point to a read error. The chain couples TRBV9 to TRBJ1-4; 7 nucleotides match TRBD1. This CDR3 is built from 15 residues. Germline values: CDR1 SGDLS, CDR2 YYNGEE. CDR3 residues: CASSVGQAEVEKLLF. The CDR3 nucleotides read TGTGCCAGCAGTGTCGGACAGGCGGAGGTCGAAAAACTGCTTTTT. Drawing the rest from reference TRBV9 and TRBJ1-4, the complete variable domain is DSGVTQTPKHLITATGQRVTLRCSPRSGDLSVYWYQQSLDQGLQFLIQYYNGEERAKGNILERFSAQQFPDLHSELNLSSLELGDSALYFCASSVGQAEVEKLLFGSGTQLSVL.

The DNA for the CDR3 is TGTGCCAGCAGCCTCACCGGACAGGGAGTTGCAAAGGCTTTCTTT. Translating gives CASSLTGQGVAKAFF. The chain joins TRBV11-1 to TRBJ1-1; 8 nucleotides agree with TRBD1. V lost 5 bases to trimming and J lost 11 bases; unmatched junction nucleotides: 16. Germline CDR1 is SGHAT and CDR2 is FQDESV (reference sequence). The CDR3 covers 15 residues.

V is TRBV7-9 and J is TRBJ1-2; a possible D gene is TRBD1 (5 bases). Trimming removed 1 base at V and 7 bases at J, with 10 bases between. The CDR3 loop spans 13 amino acids. Germline V gene lookup returns CDR1 SEHNR and CDR2 FQNEAQ (reference sequence). The CDR3 bases are TGTGCCAGCAGCTTAGAGTGGGGGTTTGGCTACACCTTC. Translated: CASSLEWGFGYTF.

The chain carries TRBV25-1 and TRBJ1-6; tentatively, D is TRBD1 (5 bases). The CDR3 loop spans 15 amino acids. CDR1 and CDR2 from the germline V gene are MGHDK and SYGVNS. V was clipped by 7 bases and J by 7 bases, with 17 bases between them. CDR3 protein: CASTRDWSENSPLHF. The CDR3 DNA is TGTGCCAGCACTCGGGACTGGTCCGAAAATTCACCCCTCCACTTT.

The chain employs TRBV19 and TRBJ1-2, with 9 bases fitting TRBD1. After removal of 6 bases from V and 5 bases from J, the junction contained 10 bases not matched to a gene. The CDR3 totals 15 residues. Germline loops: CDR1 LNHDA, CDR2 SQIVND (reference sequence). CDR3 region: CASRIATGGEYGYTF. CDR3 sequence (DNA): TGTGCCAGTAGAATCGCGACAGGGGGAGAGTATGGCTACACCTTC.

The CDR3, as DNA: TGTGCCAGCAGCTTAGCAGGGGCCTGGAACACTGAAGCTTTCTTT. It translates to CASSLAGAWNTEAFF. The chain is built from TRBV7-9 and TRBJ1-1, with D possibly TRBD1 on 5 matching bases. This CDR3 has 15 amino acids. V was clipped by 0 bases and J by 1 base, with 9 bases between them. From germline, CDR1 is SEHNR and CDR2 FQNEAQ (reference sequence).